This TCR beta chain was obtained from a study of blood T cells in healthy people across ages. Findings of the study overall: Age advanced and TCR beta diversity per million T cells fell, roughly linearly.

The study drew donors from healthy Caucasian individuals in Russia aged roughly 6 to 100. Combining a sample-barcoded 5' primer with a J-beta primer mix, a second PCR ran for about 7 to 11 cycles. TCRdb fed the 5' RACE reads into MiXCR, producing one record per CDR3 protein. The profile shows some 780,000 distinct CDR3 sequences, roughly 50% of them singletons. With respect to this clonotype: Its antigen remains unidentified.

The source of this sequence is a middle-aged man in good health. Sequencing used blood.

CDR3 region: CASSLEGTSSYEQYF. CDR3 bases: TGTGCCAGCAGCTTAGAGGGCACCTCCTCCTACGAGCAGTACTTC. The chain recombines TRBV7-8 with TRBJ2-7; unclear D gene. The V end was cut by 1 base, the J end by 0 bases, with 10 bases between. CDR3 length: 15 amino acids. Germline CDR1 SGHVS, CDR2 FQNEAQ.